The present T cell receptor beta chain was sequenced within a study of T cell clones after liver transplantation. CDR3 length: 15 residues. CDR1 is SGHRS and CDR2 is YFSETQ in the germline V gene. The ends were cut back, 0 bases at V and 2 bases at J, with 8 bases in the middle. The data were produced by immunoSEQ multiplex PCR, yet TCRdb's version contains in-frame clones alone and is incomplete. The table shows more than 75,000 clones, with roughly four fifths occurring only once. This TCR derives from a human patient who received a liver transplant. Some T cells may be the graft donor's. This chain uses TRBV5-1 with TRBJ2-2, with no clear D. Sample: CD4+ T cells from blood, taken 46 months after liver transplant. This CDR3 reads CASSLALANTGELFF. In DNA, the CDR3 is TGCGCCAGCAGCTTGGCCCTGGCAAACACCGGGGAGCTGTTTTTT.